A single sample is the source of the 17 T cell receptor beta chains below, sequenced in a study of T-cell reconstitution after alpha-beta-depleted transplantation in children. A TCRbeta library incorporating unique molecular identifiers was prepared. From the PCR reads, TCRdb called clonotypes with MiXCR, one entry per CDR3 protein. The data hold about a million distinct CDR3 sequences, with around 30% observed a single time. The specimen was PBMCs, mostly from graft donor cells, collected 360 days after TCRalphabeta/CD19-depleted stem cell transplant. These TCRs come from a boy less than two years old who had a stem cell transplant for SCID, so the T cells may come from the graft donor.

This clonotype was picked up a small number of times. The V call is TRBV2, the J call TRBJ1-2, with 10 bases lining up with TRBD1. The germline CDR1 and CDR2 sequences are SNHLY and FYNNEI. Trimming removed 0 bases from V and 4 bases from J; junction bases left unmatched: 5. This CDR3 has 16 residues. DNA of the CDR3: TGTGCCAGCAGTGAAGCGGGGACAGGGGCAGGCTATGGCTACACCTTC. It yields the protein CASSEAGTGAGYGYTF.

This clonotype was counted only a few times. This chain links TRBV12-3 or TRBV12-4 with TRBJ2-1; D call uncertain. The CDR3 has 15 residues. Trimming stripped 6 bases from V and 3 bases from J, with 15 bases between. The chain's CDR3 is CASSLLWQVYNEQFF. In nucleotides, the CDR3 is TGTGCCAGCAGCCTCCTCTGGCAGGTCTACAATGAGCAGTTCTTC.

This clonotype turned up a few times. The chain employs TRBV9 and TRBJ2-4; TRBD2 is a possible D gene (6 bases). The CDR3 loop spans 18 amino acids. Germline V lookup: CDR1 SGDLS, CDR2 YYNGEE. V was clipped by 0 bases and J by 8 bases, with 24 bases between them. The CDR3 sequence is CASSVGRVWLGGRDIQYF. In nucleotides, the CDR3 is TGTGCCAGCAGCGTAGGCCGCGTCTGGCTAGGAGGGAGAGACATTCAGTACTTC.

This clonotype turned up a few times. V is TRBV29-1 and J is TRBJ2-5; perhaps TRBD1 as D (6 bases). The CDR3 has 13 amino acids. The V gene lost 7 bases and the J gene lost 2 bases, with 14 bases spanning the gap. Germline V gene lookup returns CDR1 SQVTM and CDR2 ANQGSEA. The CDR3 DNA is TGCAGCGGGTCCGGGACACCGCAAGAGACCCAGTACTTC. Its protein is CSGSGTPQETQYF. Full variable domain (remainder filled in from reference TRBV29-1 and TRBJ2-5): SAVISQKPSRDICQRGTSLTIQCQVDSQVTMMFWYRQQPGQSLTLIATANQGSEATYESGFVIDKFPISRPNLTFSTLTVSNMSPEDSSIYLCSGSGTPQETQYFGPGTRLLVL.

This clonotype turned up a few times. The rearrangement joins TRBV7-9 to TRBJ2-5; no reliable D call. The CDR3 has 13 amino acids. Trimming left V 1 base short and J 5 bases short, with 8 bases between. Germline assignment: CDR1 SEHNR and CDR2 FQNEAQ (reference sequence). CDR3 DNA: TGTGCCAGCAGCTTAGACGGCGCGGAGACCCAGTACTTC. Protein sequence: CASSLDGAETQYF.

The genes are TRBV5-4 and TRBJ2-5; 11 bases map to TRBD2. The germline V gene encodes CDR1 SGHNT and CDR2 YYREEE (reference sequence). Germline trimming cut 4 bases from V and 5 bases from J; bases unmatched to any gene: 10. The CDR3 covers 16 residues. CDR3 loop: CASSLGLAVGGETQYF. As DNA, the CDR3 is TGTGCCAGCAGCCTGGGACTAGCGGTGGGTGGGGAGACCCAGTACTTC.

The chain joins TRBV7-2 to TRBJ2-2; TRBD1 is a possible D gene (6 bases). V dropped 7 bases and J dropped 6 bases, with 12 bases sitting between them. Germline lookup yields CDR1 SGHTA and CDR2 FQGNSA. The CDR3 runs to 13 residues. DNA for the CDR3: TGTGCCAGCACGAGGGGGAGCGCCGGGGAGCTGTTTTTT. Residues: CASTRGSAGELFF.

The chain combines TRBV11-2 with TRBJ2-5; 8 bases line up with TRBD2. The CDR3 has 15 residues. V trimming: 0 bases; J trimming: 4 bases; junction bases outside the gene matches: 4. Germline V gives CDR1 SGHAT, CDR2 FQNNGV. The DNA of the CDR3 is TGTGCCAGCAGCTTAGATTGGGGACTAGGAGAGACCCAGTACTTC. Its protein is CASSLDWGLGETQYF.

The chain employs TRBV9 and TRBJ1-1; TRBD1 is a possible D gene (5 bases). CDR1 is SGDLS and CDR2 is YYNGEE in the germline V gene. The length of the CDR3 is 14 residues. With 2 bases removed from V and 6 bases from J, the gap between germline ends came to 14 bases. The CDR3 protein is CASSVGGAVAEAFF. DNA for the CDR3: TGTGCCAGCAGCGTCGGAGGGGCGGTAGCTGAAGCTTTCTTT. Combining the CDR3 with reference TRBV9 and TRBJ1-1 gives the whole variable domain DSGVTQTPKHLITATGQRVTLRCSPRSGDLSVYWYQQSLDQGLQFLIQYYNGEERAKGNILERFSAQQFPDLHSELNLSSLELGDSALYFCASSVGGAVAEAFFGQGTRLTVV.

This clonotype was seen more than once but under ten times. The chain's CDR3 is CASGRNIAGGGEQFF. The CDR3 DNA follows: TGTGCCAGTGGCCGTAACATAGCGGGGGGCGGTGAGCAGTTCTTC. This rearrangement joins TRBV6-1 to TRBJ2-1; 10 bases align to TRBD2. The germline V gene has CDR1 MNHNS and CDR2 SASEGT. The CDR3 totals 15 residues. V shed 9 bases, J shed 9 bases, and the junction held 14 bases outside the gene matches.

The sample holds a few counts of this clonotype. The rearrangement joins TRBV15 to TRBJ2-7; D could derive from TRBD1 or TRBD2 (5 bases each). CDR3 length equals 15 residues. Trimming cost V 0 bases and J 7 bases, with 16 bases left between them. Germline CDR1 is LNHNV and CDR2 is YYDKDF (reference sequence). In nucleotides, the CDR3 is TGTGCCACCAGCAGAGATCTCGGGGCAGGGCGGGAGCAGTACTTC. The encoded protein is CATSRDLGAGREQYF.

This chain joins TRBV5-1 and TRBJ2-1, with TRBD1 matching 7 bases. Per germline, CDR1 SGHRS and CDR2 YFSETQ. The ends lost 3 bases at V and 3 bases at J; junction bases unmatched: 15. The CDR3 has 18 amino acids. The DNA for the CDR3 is TGCGCCAGCAGCTCCCGAGGCACCGGGACAGCCTACTACAATGAGCAGTTCTTC. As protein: CASSSRGTGTAYYNEQFF. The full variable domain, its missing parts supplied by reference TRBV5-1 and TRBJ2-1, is KAGVTQTPRYLIKTRGQQVTLSCSPISGHRSVSWYQQTPGQGLQFLFEYFSETQRNKGNFPGRFSGRQFSNSRSEMNVSTLELGDSALYLCASSSRGTGTAYYNEQFFGPGTRLTVL.

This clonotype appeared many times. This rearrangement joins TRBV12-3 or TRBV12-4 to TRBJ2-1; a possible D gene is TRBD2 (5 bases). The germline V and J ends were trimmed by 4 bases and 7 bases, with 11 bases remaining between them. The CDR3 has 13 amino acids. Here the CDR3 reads CASSSRTFNEQFF. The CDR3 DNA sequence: TGTGCCAGCAGTTCAAGGACTTTTAATGAGCAGTTCTTC.

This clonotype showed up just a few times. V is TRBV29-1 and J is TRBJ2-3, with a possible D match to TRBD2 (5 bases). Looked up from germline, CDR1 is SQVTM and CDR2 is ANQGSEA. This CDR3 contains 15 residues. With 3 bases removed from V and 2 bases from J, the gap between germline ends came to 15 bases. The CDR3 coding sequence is TGCAGCGTTGACTCCAGAGCGGCCCTCACAGATACGCAGTATTTT. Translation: CSVDSRAALTDTQYF.

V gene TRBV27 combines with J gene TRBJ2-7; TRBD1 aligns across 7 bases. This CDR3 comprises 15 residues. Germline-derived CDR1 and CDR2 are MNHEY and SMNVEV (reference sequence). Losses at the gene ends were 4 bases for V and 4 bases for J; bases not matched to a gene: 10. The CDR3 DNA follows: TGTGCCAGCAGTTACTACACAAGGGGGCCTTACGAGCAGTACTTC. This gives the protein CASSYYTRGPYEQYF.

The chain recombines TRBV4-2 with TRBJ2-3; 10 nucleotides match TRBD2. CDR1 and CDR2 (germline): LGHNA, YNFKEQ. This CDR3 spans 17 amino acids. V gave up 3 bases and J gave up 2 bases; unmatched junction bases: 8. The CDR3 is CASSQGLLAGYTDTQYF. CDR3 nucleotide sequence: TGTGCCAGCAGCCAGGGCCTACTAGCGGGGTACACAGATACGCAGTATTTT.

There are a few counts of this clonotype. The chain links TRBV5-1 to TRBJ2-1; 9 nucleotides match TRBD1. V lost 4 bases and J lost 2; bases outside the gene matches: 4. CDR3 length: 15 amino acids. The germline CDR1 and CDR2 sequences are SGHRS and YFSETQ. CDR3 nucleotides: TGCGCCAGCAGCCCTACAGGGGGCCCCTACAATGAGCAGTTCTTC. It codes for CASSPTGGPYNEQFF.